This TCR beta chain was profiled in a study of T cell repertoires in cytomegalovirus infection (dated by TCRdb to the late 2010s). Study-wide context: Donor HLA type was relevant to the analysis, because carriage of CMV infection together with the matching HLA type was indicated by public TCR beta signatures. The study at large found these results: Cumulative frequency of public TCR beta family members discriminated carriers of CMV infection plus the relevant HLA type in this cohort and an independent 352-donor cohort. The ex vivo response was dominated by HLA-C-restricted CMV-specific TCR beta clonotypes, and the single most frequent clonotype in two of eight donors was supplied by these HLA-C-restricted clonotypes.

There are 14 amino acids in the CDR3, from cysteine to phenylalanine inclusive. Only CDR3 DNA is held: 42 bases, read in frame from base 1. From the germline V gene (reference sequence), CDR1 is DFQATT and CDR2 is SNEGSKA. V loses 3 bases of germline sequence and J loses 6 bases, and the interval between the two ends is 17 bases. About this clonotype: What antigen it recognizes has not been identified. Base qualities are missing; no much larger clone stands one base away.

TCRdb records Illumina HiSeq 1500 as the sequencer. Using fastp at Q25 and MiXCR, TCRdb reprocessed the public reads and kept productive beta chains. Records with the same CDR3 protein are collapsed into one entry carrying the most frequent genes and DNA. Present in this sample are about 740,000 distinct CDR3 sequences, less than 40% of which were seen just once. The ten largest account for under 3% of the sample. The source material was PBMCs. This chain joins TRBV20-1 to TRBJ1-2, with no confident D gene call. This TCR was recovered from a human donor in good health (CMV status not recorded). Some clones in this sample may be carry-over from other donors' samples. The bases are TGCAGTGCTAGCGTTGGGATCGACCCTAATGGCTACACCTTC. Its coded protein is CSASVGIDPNGYTF.